A selection of T cell receptor beta chains follows, all from one sample in a study of T-cell reconstitution after alpha-beta-depleted transplantation in children. TCRdb itself ran the PCR reads through MiXCR, one entry per CDR3 protein. The profile shows 440,000 or so distinct CDR3 sequences, about 45% of them singletons. The sample consisted of PBMCs, taken before TCRalphabeta/CD19-depleted stem cell transplant. The receptors were sampled from a girl aged 2-10 years with aplastic anemia, due to receive a stem cell transplant. Each CDR3 is given with its conserved first and last residue. D genes are given only for firm matches. Some rows have no size entry. The others give once, few or many, or a class for an expanded clone.

D gene: .
V gene: TRBV9
J gene: TRBJ2-2
clone size: few
CDR3 protein: CASSVGGVNTGELFF
CDR3 DNA: TGTGCCAGCAGCGTAGGTGGGGTGAACACCGGGGAGCTGTTTTTT

D gene: TRBD1
V gene: TRBV11-3
J gene: TRBJ1-1
clone size: .
CDR3 protein: CASSLEQGAEAFF
CDR3 DNA: TGTGCCAGCAGCTTAGAACAGGGGGCTGAAGCTTTCTTT

D gene: .
V gene: TRBV25-1
J gene: TRBJ2-7
clone size: .
CDR3 protein: CASSDWSSEQYF
CDR3 DNA: TGTGCCAGCAGTGACTGGAGCAGCGAGCAGTACTTC

D gene: .
V gene: TRBV7-9
J gene: TRBJ2-1
clone size: many
CDR3 protein: CASSLAVLDNEQFF
CDR3 DNA: TGTGCCAGCAGCTTAGCGGTCCTCGACAATGAGCAGTTCTTC

D gene: .
V gene: TRBV4-3
J gene: TRBJ2-1
clone size: .
CDR3 protein: CASSQDHRSGSSYNEQFF
CDR3 DNA: TGCGCCAGCAGCCAAGATCACCGGAGCGGTAGCTCCTACAATGAGCAGTTCTTC

D gene: .
V gene: TRBV12-3/TRBV12-4
J gene: TRBJ2-3
clone size: many
CDR3 protein: CASSPTGVWITDTQYF
CDR3 DNA: TGTGCCAGCAGTCCCACGGGAGTCTGGATCACAGATACGCAGTATTTT

D gene: .
V gene: TRBV6-2/TRBV6-3
J gene: TRBJ2-1
clone size: few
CDR3 protein: CASSPSDPGEQFF
CDR3 DNA: TGTGCCAGCAGTCCTTCCGACCCGGGTGAGCAGTTCTTC

D gene: .
V gene: TRBV20-1
J gene: TRBJ2-5
clone size: .
CDR3 protein: CSATQGSGEQETQYF
CDR3 DNA: TGCAGTGCTACCCAAGGCTCCGGGGAGCAAGAGACCCAGTACTTC

D gene: .
V gene: TRBV10-3
J gene: TRBJ1-6
clone size: .
CDR3 protein: CAISESKSEAVRGNSPLHF
CDR3 DNA: TGTGCCATCAGTGAGTCGAAATCCGAGGCGGTAAGGGGAAATTCACCCCTCCACTTT

D gene: .
V gene: TRBV12-3/TRBV12-4
J gene: TRBJ2-3
clone size: few
CDR3 protein: CASSPTGRPRTDTQYF
CDR3 DNA: TGTGCCAGCAGCCCGACGGGGCGACCCCGCACAGATACGCAGTATTTT

D gene: TRBD1
V gene: TRBV7-2
J gene: TRBJ2-3
clone size: .
CDR3 protein: CASSLDGDRVTDTQYF
CDR3 DNA: TGTGCCAGCAGCTTAGATGGGGACAGGGTAACAGATACGCAGTATTTT

D gene: .
V gene: TRBV5-1
J gene: TRBJ2-2
clone size: .
CDR3 protein: CASRDRNTGELFF
CDR3 DNA: TGCGCCAGCAGGGATAGGAACACCGGGGAGCTGTTTTTT

D gene: .
V gene: TRBV28
J gene: TRBJ2-7
clone size: .
CDR3 protein: CASSLRGISYEQYF
CDR3 DNA: TGTGCCAGCAGTTTAAGGGGAATCTCCTACGAGCAGTACTTC

D gene: .
V gene: TRBV20-1
J gene: TRBJ2-1
clone size: .
CDR3 protein: CSAPPAIGWTEQFF
CDR3 DNA: TGCAGTGCCCCCCCGGCCATAGGGTGGACTGAGCAGTTCTTC

D gene: .
V gene: TRBV20-1
J gene: TRBJ2-5
clone size: few
CDR3 protein: CSASRGMGQETQYF
CDR3 DNA: TGCAGTGCTAGCCGAGGAATGGGGCAAGAGACCCAGTACTTC

D gene: .
V gene: TRBV12-3/TRBV12-4
J gene: TRBJ2-1
clone size: few
CDR3 protein: CASSFPHSYNEQFF
CDR3 DNA: TGTGCCAGCAGTTTTCCCCACTCCTACAATGAGCAGTTCTTC

D gene: .
V gene: TRBV7-9
J gene: TRBJ2-3
clone size: .
CDR3 protein: CASSSRLNTQYF
CDR3 DNA: TGTGCCAGCAGCTCCCGACTCAATACGCAGTATTTT

D gene: .
V gene: TRBV16
J gene: TRBJ2-3
clone size: .
CDR3 protein: CASSQSQVPSTDTQYF
CDR3 DNA: TGTGCCAGCAGCCAATCACAGGTTCCCTCGACAGATACGCAGTATTTT

D gene: TRBD1
V gene: TRBV29-1
J gene: TRBJ2-7
clone size: few
CDR3 protein: CSVAAGQGRYEQYF
CDR3 DNA: TGCAGCGTTGCTGCGGGACAGGGAAGGTACGAGCAGTACTTC

D gene: TRBD2
V gene: TRBV12-3/TRBV12-4
J gene: TRBJ2-2
clone size: .
CDR3 protein: CASSLVASGGELFF
CDR3 DNA: TGTGCCAGCAGTTTAGTCGCTAGCGGCGGGGAGCTGTTTTTT

D gene: TRBD2
V gene: TRBV5-1
J gene: TRBJ2-1
clone size: many
CDR3 protein: CASSLAVLAGGLMVEQFF
CDR3 DNA: TGCGCCAGCAGCTTGGCCGTCCTAGCGGGAGGATTAATGGTTGAGCAGTTCTTC

D gene: .
V gene: TRBV14
J gene: TRBJ2-1
clone size: many
CDR3 protein: CITILGPGNEQFF
CDR3 DNA: TGTATCACTATTTTGGGACCGGGTAATGAGCAGTTCTTC

D gene: .
V gene: TRBV30
J gene: TRBJ2-1
clone size: .
CDR3 protein: CAWSVTLLLDEQFF
CDR3 DNA: TGTGCCTGGAGTGTAACCCTCCTGTTAGATGAGCAGTTCTTC

D gene: .
V gene: TRBV12-5
J gene: TRBJ2-4
clone size: .
CDR3 protein: CASGLVRRVQGGQNIQYF
CDR3 DNA: TGTGCTAGTGGTTTGGTACGAAGGGTCCAGGGGGGGCAAAACATTCAGTACTTC

D gene: TRBD2
V gene: TRBV5-1
J gene: TRBJ2-3
clone size: many
CDR3 protein: CASSLDLAGGMTDTQYF
CDR3 DNA: TGCGCCAGCAGCTTGGATCTAGCGGGAGGGATGACAGATACGCAGTATTTT

D gene: TRBD1
V gene: TRBV5-1
J gene: TRBJ2-7
clone size: .
CDR3 protein: CASSPPGQPLGEQYF
CDR3 DNA: TGCGCCAGCAGCCCCCCGGGACAGCCACTGGGCGAGCAGTACTTC

D gene: .
V gene: TRBV7-2
J gene: TRBJ2-5
clone size: many
CDR3 protein: CASSLSREATQYF
CDR3 DNA: TGTGCCAGCAGCTTAAGCAGGGAAGCGACCCAGTACTTC

D gene: .
V gene: TRBV12-3/TRBV12-4
J gene: TRBJ2-7
clone size: few
CDR3 protein: CASKSASYEQYF
CDR3 DNA: TGTGCCAGCAAGAGTGCCTCCTACGAGCAGTACTTC

D gene: .
V gene: TRBV19
J gene: TRBJ2-5
clone size: .
CDR3 protein: CASREGTQETQYF
CDR3 DNA: TGTGCCAGTAGGGAAGGGACCCAAGAGACCCAGTACTTC

D gene: TRBD1
V gene: TRBV20-1
J gene: TRBJ1-2
clone size: many
CDR3 protein: CSITPGQGSGYTF
CDR3 DNA: TGCAGTATAACTCCGGGACAGGGTTCTGGCTACACCTTC

D gene: .
V gene: TRBV9
J gene: TRBJ1-5
clone size: few
CDR3 protein: CASSVGTANQPQHF
CDR3 DNA: TGTGCCAGCAGCGTAGGGACTGCCAATCAGCCCCAGCATTTT

D gene: .
V gene: TRBV7-9
J gene: TRBJ2-3
clone size: once
CDR3 protein: CASSTWPSTDTQYF
CDR3 DNA: TGTGCCAGCAGCACCTGGCCGTCCACAGATACGCAGTATTTT

D gene: TRBD1
V gene: TRBV5-1
J gene: TRBJ1-4
clone size: many
CDR3 protein: CASSAAGTGDEKLFF
CDR3 DNA: TGCGCCAGCAGCGCAGCCGGGACAGGGGATGAAAAACTGTTTTTT

D gene: .
V gene: TRBV30
J gene: TRBJ2-7
clone size: .
CDR3 protein: CAWIARVEQYF
CDR3 DNA: TGTGCCTGGATAGCGAGAGTCGAGCAGTACTTC

D gene: TRBD1
V gene: TRBV7-9
J gene: TRBJ1-4
clone size: many
CDR3 protein: CASSLDRGNEKLFF
CDR3 DNA: TGTGCCAGCAGCTTGGACAGGGGGAATGAAAAACTGTTTTTT

D gene: TRBD2
V gene: TRBV20-1
J gene: TRBJ2-3
clone size: few
CDR3 protein: CSARGRAGGHVTQYF
CDR3 DNA: TGCAGTGCTAGAGGGCGAGCGGGAGGGCACGTTACGCAGTATTTT

D gene: .
V gene: TRBV18
J gene: TRBJ2-1
clone size: once
CDR3 protein: CASSPAGAPYNEQFF
CDR3 DNA: TGTGCCAGCTCACCAGCAGGGGCCCCCTACAATGAGCAGTTCTTC

D gene: .
V gene: TRBV7-9
J gene: TRBJ1-2
clone size: many
CDR3 protein: CASSVGPPYGYTF
CDR3 DNA: TGTGCCAGCAGTGTGGGACCACCCTATGGCTACACCTTC

D gene: TRBD2
V gene: TRBV5-1
J gene: TRBJ2-7
clone size: .
CDR3 protein: CASSLVLAGNVLAVLYEQYF
CDR3 DNA: TGCGCCAGCAGCTTGGTGCTAGCGGGAAATGTGCTGGCGGTCCTCTACGAGCAGTACTTC

D gene: TRBD1
V gene: TRBV12-3/TRBV12-4
J gene: TRBJ2-7
clone size: many
CDR3 protein: CASSLRQGAAYEQYF
CDR3 DNA: TGTGCCAGCAGTTTACGGCAGGGGGCCGCCTACGAGCAGTACTTC